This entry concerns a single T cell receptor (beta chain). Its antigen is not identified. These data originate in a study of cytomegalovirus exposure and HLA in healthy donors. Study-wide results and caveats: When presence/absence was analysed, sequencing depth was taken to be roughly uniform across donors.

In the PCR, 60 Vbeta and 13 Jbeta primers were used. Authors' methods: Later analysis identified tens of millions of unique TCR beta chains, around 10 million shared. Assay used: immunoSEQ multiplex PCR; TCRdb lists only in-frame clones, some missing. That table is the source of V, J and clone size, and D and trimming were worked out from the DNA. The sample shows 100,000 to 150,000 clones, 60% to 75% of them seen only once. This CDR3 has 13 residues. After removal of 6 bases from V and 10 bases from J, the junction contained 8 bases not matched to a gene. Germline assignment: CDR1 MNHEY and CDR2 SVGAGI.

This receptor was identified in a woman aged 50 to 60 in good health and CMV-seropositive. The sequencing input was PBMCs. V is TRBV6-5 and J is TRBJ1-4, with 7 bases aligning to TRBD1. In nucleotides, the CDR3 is TGTGCCAGCAGGCGGACAGGCGAAGGAAAACTGTTTTTT. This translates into CASRRTGEGKLFF.